Below are 8 T cell receptor beta chains sequenced from a single sample in a study of persistence of HIV-infected CD4 T cells. Sequencing used immunoSEQ version 4 in survey mode. The data were produced by immunoSEQ multiplex PCR, yet TCRdb's version contains in-frame clones alone and is incomplete. The sample contains 40,000 to 55,000 clones, around 75% of which appear only once. No antigen has been identified for these receptors. Stimulation used 8 to 10 ug/mL lysate from CMV-infected fibroblasts. Memory cells lacking CD40L and CD69 with high CD45RO were sorted. This specimen was CD4+ T cells sorted from PBMCs after approximately 20-hour stimulation, taken from a patient who received antiretroviral therapy. These receptor sequences come from an adult man with HIV who was CMV-seropositive.

This sequence joins TRBV9 and TRBJ2-7; 7 bases map to TRBD2. The CDR3 length is 15 residues. The J segment lost 4 bases and the V segment lost 0 bases, leaving 7 bases of the junction unmatched. The germline V gene has CDR1 SGDLS and CDR2 YYNGEE. The CDR3 loop is CASSVDPGGRYEQYF. The CDR3 DNA follows: TGTGCCAGCAGCGTAGACCCGGGAGGACGATACGAGCAGTACTTC.

The chain uses TRBV12-3 or TRBV12-4 and TRBJ1-3, with D possibly TRBD1 on 5 matching bases. The CDR3 extends over 13 amino acids. V was shortened by 5 bases and J by 0 bases, with 5 bases between the two germline ends. The CDR3 DNA reads TGTGCCAGCAGTCAGGGCTCTGGAAACACCATATATTTT. It is translated as CASSQGSGNTIYF.

The chain joins TRBV7-9 to TRBJ2-1; D is undetermined. CDR1 and CDR2 from the germline V gene are SEHNR and FQNEAQ (reference sequence). CDR3 size: 17 residues. Deletions cut 1 base from V and 0 bases from J, with 13 bases between. The DNA for the CDR3 is TGTGCCAGCAGCTTAGAGTCGGGTTCTTTCTCCTACAATGAGCAGTTCTTC. Translating it yields CASSLESGSFSYNEQFF.

The chain links TRBV7-8 to TRBJ2-2; 13 bases agree with TRBD2. This CDR3 region has 17 residues. J was trimmed by 4 bases and V by 3 bases; bases with no gene match: 5. Looked up from germline, CDR1 is SGHVS and CDR2 is FQNEAQ. CDR3 region: CASSFNGLAGVTGELFF. In nucleotides, the CDR3 is TGTGCCAGCAGCTTTAATGGACTAGCGGGAGTCACCGGGGAGCTGTTTTTT.

The J gene is TRBJ2-3, the V gene TRBV5-1; D gene uncertain. Germline CDR1 SGHRS, CDR2 YFSETQ. CDR3 length equals 16 residues. Trimming pared 0 bases from V and 4 bases from J, leaving 15 bases between. DNA for the CDR3: TGCGCCAGCAGCTTGGATGGTCTAGTAAGCGCAGATACGCAGTATTTT. Translated: CASSLDGLVSADTQYF.

This clone occurred a few times. V gene TRBV19 combines with J gene TRBJ1-6; D call uncertain. CDR1 is LNHDA and CDR2 is SQIVND in the germline V gene (reference sequence). The germline V and J ends were trimmed by 5 bases and 3 bases, with 8 bases remaining between them. The CDR3 is 14 amino acids. The CDR3 loop is CASSRPNYNSPLHF. The CDR3 bases are TGTGCCAGTAGTCGGCCGAACTATAATTCACCCCTCCACTTT. The variable domain in full, completed from reference TRBV19 and TRBJ1-6, reads DGGITQSPKYLFRKEGQNVTLSCEQNLNHDAMYWYRQDPGQGLRLIYYSQIVNDFQKGDIAEGYSVSREKKESFPLTVTSAQKNPTAFYLCASSRPNYNSPLHFGNGTRLTVT.

The chain recombines TRBV15 with TRBJ1-2, with unresolved D. Germline CDR1 LNHNV, CDR2 YYDKDF (reference sequence). The CDR3 is 14 residues long. The ends were cut back, 8 bases at V and 1 base at J, with 14 bases in the middle. CDR3: CATSPGRNNYGYTF. For the CDR3, the DNA is TGTGCCACCTCCCCCGGGCGTAATAACTATGGCTACACCTTC.

This chain joins TRBV7-2 and TRBJ1-4; D is possibly TRBD1 (5 bases). Germline V gene data show CDR1 as SGHTA and CDR2 as FQGNSA. V was cut by 1 base and J by 3 bases, with 9 bases left in between. The CDR3 runs to 15 residues. The CDR3 region is CASSLEGRPNEKLFF. The CDR3 DNA reads as TGTGCCAGCAGCTTAGAGGGACGCCCTAATGAAAAACTGTTTTTT.